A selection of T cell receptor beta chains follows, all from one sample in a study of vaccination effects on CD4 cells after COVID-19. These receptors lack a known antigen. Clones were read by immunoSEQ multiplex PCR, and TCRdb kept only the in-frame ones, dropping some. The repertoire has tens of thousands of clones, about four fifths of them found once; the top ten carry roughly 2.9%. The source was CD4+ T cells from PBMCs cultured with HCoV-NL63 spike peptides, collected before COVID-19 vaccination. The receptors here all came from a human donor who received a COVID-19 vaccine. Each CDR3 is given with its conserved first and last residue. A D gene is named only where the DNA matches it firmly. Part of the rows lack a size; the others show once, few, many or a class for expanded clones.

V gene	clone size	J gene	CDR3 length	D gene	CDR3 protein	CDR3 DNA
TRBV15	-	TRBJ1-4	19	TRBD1	CATSREGGWTGPTNEKLFF	TGTGCCACCAGCAGAGAGGGGGGGTGGACAGGGCCAACTAATGAAAAACTGTTTTTT
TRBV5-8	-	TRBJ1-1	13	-	CASSLSANTEAFF	TGTGCCAGCAGCTTGTCAGCTAACACTGAAGCTTTCTTT
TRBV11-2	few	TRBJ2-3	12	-	CASSLDVYTQYF	TGTGCCAGCAGCTTAGATGTCTATACGCAGTATTTT
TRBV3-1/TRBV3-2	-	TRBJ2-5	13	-	CASSRRDPETQYF	TGTGCCAGCAGCCGGAGAGATCCAGAGACCCAGTACTTC
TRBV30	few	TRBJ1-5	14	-	CAWSWGTGNQPQHF	TGTGCCTGGAGCTGGGGGACGGGGAATCAGCCCCAGCATTTT
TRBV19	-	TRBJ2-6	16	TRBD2	CASSLGGGSGANVLTF	TGTGCCAGTAGTTTGGGGGGGGGCTCTGGGGCCAACGTCCTGACTTTC
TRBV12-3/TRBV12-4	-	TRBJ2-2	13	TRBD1	CASIDRVSGELFF	TGTGCCAGCATCGACAGGGTTTCCGGGGAGCTGTTTTTT
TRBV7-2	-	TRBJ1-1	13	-	CASSSDGRTEAFF	TGTGCCAGCAGCTCGGATGGGAGAACTGAAGCTTTCTTT
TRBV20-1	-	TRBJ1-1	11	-	CSAILDNKAFF	TGCAGTGCTATTTTAGACAACAAAGCTTTCTTT
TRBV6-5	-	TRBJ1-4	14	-	CASSYVATNEKLFF	TGTGCCAGCAGTTACGTGGCAACTAATGAAAAACTGTTTTTT
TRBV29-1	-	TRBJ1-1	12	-	CSVRDEGTEAFF	TGCAGCGTCAGGGACGAGGGCACTGAAGCTTTCTTT
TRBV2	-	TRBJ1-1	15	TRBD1	CASRETGVRTTEAFF	TGTGCCAGCAGAGAGACAGGGGTAAGAACCACTGAAGCTTTCTTT
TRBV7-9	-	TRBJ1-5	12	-	CASSFPDQPQHF	TGTGCCAGCAGCTTCCCTGATCAGCCCCAGCATTTT
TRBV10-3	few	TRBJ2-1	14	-	CATQGGGSYNEQFF	TGTGCCACTCAGGGAGGGGGCTCCTACAATGAGCAGTTCTTC
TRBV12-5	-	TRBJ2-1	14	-	CASGSGDSYNEQFF	TGTGCTAGTGGTTCAGGGGACTCCTACAATGAGCAGTTCTTC
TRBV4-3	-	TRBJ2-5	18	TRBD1	CASSQDVGTGGILKTQYF	TGCGCCAGCAGCCAAGATGTGGGGACAGGGGGCATTCTGAAGACCCAGTACTTC
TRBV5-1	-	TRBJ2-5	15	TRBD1	CASSLGQGAKETQYF	TGCGCCAGCAGCCTAGGACAGGGGGCAAAAGAGACCCAGTACTTC
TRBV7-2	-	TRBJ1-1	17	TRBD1	CASSLTWSGGQNTEAFF	TGTGCCAGCAGCTTAACATGGTCAGGGGGACAGAACACTGAAGCTTTCTTT
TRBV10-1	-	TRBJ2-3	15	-	CASSARRGPSDTQYF	TGCGCCAGCAGTGCCCGGCGGGGCCCGTCAGATACGCAGTATTTT
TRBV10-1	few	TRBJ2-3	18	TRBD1	CASSESSGTGRSSDTQYF	TGCGCCAGCAGTGAGTCGTCCGGGACAGGGCGGAGCTCAGATACGCAGTATTTT
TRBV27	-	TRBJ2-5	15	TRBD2	CASSLKRGAGETQYF	TGTGCCAGCAGTTTAAAGCGGGGGGCCGGAGAGACCCAGTACTTC
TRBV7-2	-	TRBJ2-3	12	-	CASSLEGGTQYF	TGTGCCAGCAGCTTAGAAGGGGGTACGCAGTATTTT
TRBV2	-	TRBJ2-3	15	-	CASSDPTGQVDTQYF	TGTGCCAGCAGTGACCCGACAGGCCAGGTGGATACGCAGTATTTT
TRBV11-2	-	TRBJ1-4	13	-	CASSLGNNEKLFF	TGTGCCAGCAGCTTAGGAAACAATGAAAAACTGTTTTTT
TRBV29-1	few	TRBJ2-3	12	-	CSVDVGTDTQYF	TGCAGCGTTGATGTGGGCACAGATACGCAGTATTTT
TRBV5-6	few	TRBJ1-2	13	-	CASSYQGKYGYTF	TGTGCCAGCAGTTACCAAGGGAAATATGGCTACACCTTC
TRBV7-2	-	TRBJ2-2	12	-	CASSLIGAELFF	TGTGCCAGCAGCTTAATAGGAGCGGAGCTGTTTTTT
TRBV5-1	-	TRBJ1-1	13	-	CASSTQGYTEAFF	TGCGCCAGCAGTACACAGGGATACACTGAAGCTTTCTTT
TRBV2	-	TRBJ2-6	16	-	CASSELETVGANVLTF	TGTGCCAGCAGTGAGTTGGAGACGGTTGGGGCCAACGTCCTGACTTTC
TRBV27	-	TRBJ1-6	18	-	CASRAILRSSSYNSPLHF	TGTGCCAGCCGCGCGATTCTTAGGAGCAGCTCCTATAATTCACCCCTCCACTTT
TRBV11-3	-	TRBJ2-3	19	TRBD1	CASSLEVFRTGDFTDTQYF	TGTGCCAGCAGCTTAGAGGTTTTCCGGACAGGGGATTTCACAGATACGCAGTATTTT
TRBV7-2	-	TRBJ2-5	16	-	CASSLAGQPERGTQYF	TGTGCCAGCAGCTTAGCTGGACAGCCCGAAAGGGGGACCCAGTACTTC